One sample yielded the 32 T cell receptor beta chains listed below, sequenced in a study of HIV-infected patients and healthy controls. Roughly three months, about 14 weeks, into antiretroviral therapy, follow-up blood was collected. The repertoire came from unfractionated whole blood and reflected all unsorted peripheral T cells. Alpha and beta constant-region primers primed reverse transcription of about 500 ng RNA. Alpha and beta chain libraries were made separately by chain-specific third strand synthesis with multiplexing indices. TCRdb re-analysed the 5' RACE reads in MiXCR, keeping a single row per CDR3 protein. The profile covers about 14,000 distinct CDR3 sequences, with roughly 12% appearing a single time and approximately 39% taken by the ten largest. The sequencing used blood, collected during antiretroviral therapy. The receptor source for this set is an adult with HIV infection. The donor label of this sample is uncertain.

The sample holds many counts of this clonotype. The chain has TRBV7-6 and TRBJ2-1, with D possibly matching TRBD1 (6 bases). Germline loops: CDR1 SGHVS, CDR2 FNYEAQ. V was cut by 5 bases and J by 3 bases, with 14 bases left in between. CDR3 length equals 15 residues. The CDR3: CASSAGNRVYNEQFF. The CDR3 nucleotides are TGTGCCAGCAGCGCAGGGAACAGGGTCTACAATGAGCAGTTCTTC.

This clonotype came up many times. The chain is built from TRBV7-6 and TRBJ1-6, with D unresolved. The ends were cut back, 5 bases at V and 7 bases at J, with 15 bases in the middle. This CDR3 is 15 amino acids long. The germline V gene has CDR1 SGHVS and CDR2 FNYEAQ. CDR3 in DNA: TGTGCCAGCAGCCCTGGCCCATCTACGAATTCACCCCTCCACTTT. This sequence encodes CASSPGPSTNSPLHF.

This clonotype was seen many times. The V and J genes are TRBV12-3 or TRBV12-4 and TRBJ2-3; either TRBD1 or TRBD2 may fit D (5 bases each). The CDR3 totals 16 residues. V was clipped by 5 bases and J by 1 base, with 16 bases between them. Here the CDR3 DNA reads TGTGCCAGCAGTCCGGGACGTCTGGTCGGCACAGATACGCAGTATTTT. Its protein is CASSPGRLVGTDTQYF.

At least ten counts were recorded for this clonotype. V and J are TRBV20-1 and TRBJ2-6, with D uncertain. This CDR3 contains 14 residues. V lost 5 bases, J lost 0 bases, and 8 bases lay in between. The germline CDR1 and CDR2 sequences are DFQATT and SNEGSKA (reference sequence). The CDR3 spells CSAPGRSGANVLTF. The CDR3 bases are TGCAGTGCTCCTGGACGCTCTGGGGCCAACGTCCTGACTTTC.

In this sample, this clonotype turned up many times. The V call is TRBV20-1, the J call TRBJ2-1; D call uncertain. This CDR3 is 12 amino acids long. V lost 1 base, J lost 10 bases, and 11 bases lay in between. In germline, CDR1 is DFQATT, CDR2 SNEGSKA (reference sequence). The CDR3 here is CSARAYRLEQFF. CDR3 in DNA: TGCAGTGCTAGAGCCTATAGACTCGAGCAGTTCTTC.

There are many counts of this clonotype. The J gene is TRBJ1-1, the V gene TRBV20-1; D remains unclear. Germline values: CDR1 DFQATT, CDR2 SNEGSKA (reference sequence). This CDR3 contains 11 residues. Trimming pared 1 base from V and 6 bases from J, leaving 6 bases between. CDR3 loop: CSARGPPEAFF. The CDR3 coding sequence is TGCAGTGCTAGAGGGCCCCCTGAAGCTTTCTTT.

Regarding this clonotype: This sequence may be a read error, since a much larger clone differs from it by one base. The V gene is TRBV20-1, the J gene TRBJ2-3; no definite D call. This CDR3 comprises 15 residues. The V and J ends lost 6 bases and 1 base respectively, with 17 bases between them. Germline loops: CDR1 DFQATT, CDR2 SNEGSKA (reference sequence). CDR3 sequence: CSAPLGVAGTDTQYF. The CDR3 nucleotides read TGCAGTGCCCCTCTTGGGGTCGCTGGCACAGATACGCAGTATTTT.

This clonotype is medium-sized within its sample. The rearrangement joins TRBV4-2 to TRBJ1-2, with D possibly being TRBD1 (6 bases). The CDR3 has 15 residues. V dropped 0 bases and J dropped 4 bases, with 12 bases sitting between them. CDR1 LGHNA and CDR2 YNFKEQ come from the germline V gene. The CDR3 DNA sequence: TGTGCCAGCAGCCAAGACAGGGGACAAAGCTATGGCTACACCTTC. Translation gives CASSQDRGQSYGYTF.

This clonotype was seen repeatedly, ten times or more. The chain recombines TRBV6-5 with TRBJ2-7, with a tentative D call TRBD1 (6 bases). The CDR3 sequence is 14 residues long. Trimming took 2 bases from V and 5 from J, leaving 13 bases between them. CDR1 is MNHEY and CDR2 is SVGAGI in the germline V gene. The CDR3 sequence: CASSYRGLGDEQYF. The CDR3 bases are TGTGCCAGCAGTTACAGGGGGTTAGGCGACGAGCAGTACTTC.

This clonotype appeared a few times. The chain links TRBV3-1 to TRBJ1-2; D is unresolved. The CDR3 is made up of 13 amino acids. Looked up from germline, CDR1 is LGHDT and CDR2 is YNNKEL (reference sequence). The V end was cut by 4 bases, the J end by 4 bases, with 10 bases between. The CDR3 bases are TGTGCCAGCAGCCCAAGCCCAGCCTATGGCTACACCTTC. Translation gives CASSPSPAYGYTF.

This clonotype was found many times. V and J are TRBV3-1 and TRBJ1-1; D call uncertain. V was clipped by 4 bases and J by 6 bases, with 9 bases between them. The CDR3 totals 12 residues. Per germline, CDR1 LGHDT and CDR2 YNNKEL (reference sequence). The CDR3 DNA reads TGTGCCAGCAGCCGTGGGGAGGCTGAAGCTTTCTTT. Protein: CASSRGEAEAFF. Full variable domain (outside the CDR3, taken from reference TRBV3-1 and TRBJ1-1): DTAVSQTPKYLVTQMGNDKSIKCEQNLGHDTMYWYKQDSKKFLKIMFSYNNKELIINETVPNRFSPKSPDKAHLNLHINSLELGDSAVYFCASSRGEAEAFFGQGTRLTVV.

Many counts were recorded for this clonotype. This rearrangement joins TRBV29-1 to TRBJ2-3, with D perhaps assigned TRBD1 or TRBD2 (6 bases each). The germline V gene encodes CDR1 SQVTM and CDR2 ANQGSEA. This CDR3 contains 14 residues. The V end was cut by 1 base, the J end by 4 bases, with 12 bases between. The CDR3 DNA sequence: TGCAGCGTTGAAGCAGTGGGGGGCGCAGATACGCAGTATTTT. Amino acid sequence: CSVEAVGGADTQYF.

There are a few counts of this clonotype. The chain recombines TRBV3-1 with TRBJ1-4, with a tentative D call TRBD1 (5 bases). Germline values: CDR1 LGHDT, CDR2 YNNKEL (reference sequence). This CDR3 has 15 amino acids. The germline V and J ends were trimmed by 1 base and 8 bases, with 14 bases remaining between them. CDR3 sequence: CASSQAFGTDEKLFF. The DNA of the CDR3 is TGTGCCAGCAGCCAAGCCTTTGGGACGGACGAAAAACTGTTTTTT. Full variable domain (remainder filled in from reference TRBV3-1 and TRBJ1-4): DTAVSQTPKYLVTQMGNDKSIKCEQNLGHDTMYWYKQDSKKFLKIMFSYNNKELIINETVPNRFSPKSPDKAHLNLHINSLELGDSAVYFCASSQAFGTDEKLFFGSGTQLSVL.

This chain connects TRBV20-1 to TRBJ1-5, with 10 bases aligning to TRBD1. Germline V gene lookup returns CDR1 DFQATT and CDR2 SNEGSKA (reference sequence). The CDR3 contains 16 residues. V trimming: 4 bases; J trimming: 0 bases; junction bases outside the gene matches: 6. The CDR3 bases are TGCAGTGCTATGGGACAGGGGTTAAGTAGCAATCAGCCCCAGCATTTT. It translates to CSAMGQGLSSNQPQHF.

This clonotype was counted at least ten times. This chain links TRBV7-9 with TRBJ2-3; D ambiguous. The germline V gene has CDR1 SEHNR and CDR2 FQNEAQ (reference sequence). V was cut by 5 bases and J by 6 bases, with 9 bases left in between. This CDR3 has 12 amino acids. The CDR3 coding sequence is TGTGCCAGCAGCGACCTCGGGGATACGCAGTATTTT. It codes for CASSDLGDTQYF.

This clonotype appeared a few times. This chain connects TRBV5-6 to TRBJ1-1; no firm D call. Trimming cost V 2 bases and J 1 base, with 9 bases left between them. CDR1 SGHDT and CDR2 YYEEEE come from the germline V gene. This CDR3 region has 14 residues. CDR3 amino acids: CASSFGRPNTEAFF. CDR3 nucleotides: TGTGCCAGCAGCTTTGGGAGGCCGAACACTGAAGCTTTCTTT. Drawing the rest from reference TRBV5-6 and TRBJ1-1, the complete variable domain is DAGVTQSPTHLIKTRGQQVTLRCSPKSGHDTVSWYQQALGQGPQFIFQYYEEEERQRGNFPDRFSGHQFPNYSSELNVNALLLGDSALYLCASSFGRPNTEAFFGQGTRLTVV.

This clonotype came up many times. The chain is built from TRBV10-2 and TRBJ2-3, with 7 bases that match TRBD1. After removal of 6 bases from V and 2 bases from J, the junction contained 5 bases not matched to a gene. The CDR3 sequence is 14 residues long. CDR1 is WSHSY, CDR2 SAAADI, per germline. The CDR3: CASRRDRYTDTQYF. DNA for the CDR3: TGCGCCAGCAGAAGGGACAGATACACAGATACGCAGTATTTT.

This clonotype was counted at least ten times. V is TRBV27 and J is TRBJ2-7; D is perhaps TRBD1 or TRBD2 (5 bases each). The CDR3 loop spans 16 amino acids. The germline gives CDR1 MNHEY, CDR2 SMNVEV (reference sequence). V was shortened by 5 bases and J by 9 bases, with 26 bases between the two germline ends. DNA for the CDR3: TGTGCCAGCAGTCCGCAACCCGGGACCGCTACTACGTTGCAGTACTTC. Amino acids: CASSPQPGTATTLQYF.

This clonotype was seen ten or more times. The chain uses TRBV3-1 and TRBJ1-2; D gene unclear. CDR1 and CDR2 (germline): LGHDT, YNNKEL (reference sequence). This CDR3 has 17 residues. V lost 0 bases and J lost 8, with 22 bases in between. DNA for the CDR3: TGTGCCAGCAGCCAAGATTTCGTTCCGGGGAGGGCGACGGGCTACACCTTC. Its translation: CASSQDFVPGRATGYTF.

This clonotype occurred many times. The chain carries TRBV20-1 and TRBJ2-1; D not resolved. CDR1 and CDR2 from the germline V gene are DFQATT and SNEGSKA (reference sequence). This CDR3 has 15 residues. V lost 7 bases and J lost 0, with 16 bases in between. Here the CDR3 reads CSVSPAASSYNEQFF. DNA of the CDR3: TGCAGTGTCTCGCCGGCTGCCAGCTCCTACAATGAGCAGTTCTTC.

The CDR3 DNA reads as TGTGCCTGGAGTGTACCTAGCGGGAGTGGCACAGATACGCAGTATTTT. This sequence encodes CAWSVPSGSGTDTQYF. V usage is TRBV30 and J usage is TRBJ2-3; 10 bases agree with TRBD2. This CDR3 is built from 16 residues. From germline, CDR1 is GTSNPN and CDR2 SVGIG (reference sequence). V was pared by 0 bases and J by 1 base, with 4 bases of the junction left unmatched.

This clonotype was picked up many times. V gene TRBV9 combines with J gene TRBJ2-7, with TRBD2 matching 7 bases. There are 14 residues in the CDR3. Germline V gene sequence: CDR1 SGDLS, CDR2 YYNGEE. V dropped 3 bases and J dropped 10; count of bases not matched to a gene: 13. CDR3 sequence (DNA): TGTGCCAGCAGCGCCGAGGCAGGGAGGGGTGAACAGTACTTC. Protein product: CASSAEAGRGEQYF.

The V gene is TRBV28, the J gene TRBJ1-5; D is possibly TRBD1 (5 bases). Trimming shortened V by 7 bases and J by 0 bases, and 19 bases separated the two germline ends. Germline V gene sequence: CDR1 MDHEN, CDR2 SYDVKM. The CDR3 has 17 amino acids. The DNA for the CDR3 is TGTGCCAGCACGGGGGGATTGAGCTATTATAGCAATCAGCCCCAGCATTTT. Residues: CASTGGLSYYSNQPQHF.

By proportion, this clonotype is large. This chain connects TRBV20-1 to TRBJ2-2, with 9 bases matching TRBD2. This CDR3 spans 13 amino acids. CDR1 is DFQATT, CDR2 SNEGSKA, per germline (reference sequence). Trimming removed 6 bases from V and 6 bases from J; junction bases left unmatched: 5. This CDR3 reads CSAKREVAGELFF. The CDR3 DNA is TGCAGTGCGAAGCGGGAGGTTGCCGGGGAGCTGTTTTTT.

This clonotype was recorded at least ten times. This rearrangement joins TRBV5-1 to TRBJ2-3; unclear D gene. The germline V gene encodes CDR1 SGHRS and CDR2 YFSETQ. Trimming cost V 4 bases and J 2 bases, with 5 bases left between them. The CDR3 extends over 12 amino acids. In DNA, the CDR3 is TGCGCCAGCAGCCTCGTCACAGATACGCAGTATTTT. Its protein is CASSLVTDTQYF.

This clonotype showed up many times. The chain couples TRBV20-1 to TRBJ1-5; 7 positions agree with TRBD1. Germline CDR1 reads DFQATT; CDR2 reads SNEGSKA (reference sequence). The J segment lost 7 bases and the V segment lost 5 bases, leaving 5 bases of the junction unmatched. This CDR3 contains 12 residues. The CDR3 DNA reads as TGCAGTGCTGGCGACAGGGCGCAGCCCCAGCATTTT. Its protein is CSAGDRAQPQHF.

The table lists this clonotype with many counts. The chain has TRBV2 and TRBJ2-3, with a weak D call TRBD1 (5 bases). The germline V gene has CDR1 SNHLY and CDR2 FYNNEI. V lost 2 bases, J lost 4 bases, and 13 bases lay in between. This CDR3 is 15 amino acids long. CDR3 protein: CASSERPQGADTQYF. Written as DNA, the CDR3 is TGTGCCAGCAGTGAACGGCCTCAAGGGGCAGATACGCAGTATTTT.

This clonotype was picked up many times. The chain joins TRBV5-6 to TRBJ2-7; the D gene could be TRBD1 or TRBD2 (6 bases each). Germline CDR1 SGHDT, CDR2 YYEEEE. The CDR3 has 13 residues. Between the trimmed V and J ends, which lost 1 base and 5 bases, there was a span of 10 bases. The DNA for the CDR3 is TGTGCCAGCAGCTTGTGGGGGGCCGACGAGCAGTACTTC. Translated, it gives CASSLWGADEQYF.

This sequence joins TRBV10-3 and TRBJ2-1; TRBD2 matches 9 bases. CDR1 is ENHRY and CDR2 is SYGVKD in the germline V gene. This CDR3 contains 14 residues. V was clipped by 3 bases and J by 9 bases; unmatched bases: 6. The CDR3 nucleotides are TGTGCCATCAGTGACGGCGGGGGGGCCGCTGAGCAGTTCTTC. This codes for CAISDGGGAAEQFF.

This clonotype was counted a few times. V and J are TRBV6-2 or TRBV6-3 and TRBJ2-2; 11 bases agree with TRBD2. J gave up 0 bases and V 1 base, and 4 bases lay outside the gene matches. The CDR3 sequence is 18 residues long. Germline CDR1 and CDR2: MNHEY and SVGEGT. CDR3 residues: CASSYYTSGGANTGELFF. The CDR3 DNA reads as TGTGCCAGCAGTTACTACACTAGCGGGGGAGCGAACACCGGGGAGCTGTTTTTT.

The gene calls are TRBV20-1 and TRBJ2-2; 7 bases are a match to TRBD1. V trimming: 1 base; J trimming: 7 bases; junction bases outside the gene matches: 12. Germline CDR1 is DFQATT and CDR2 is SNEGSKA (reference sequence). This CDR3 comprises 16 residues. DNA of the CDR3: TGCAGTGCTAGAGTGATAAAACAGGGGTTAATCGGGGAGCTGTTTTTT. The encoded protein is CSARVIKQGLIGELFF.

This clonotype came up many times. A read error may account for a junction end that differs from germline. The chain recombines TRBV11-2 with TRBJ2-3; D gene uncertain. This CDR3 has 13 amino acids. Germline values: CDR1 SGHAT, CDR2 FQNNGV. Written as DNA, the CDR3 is TGTGCCAGCAGCTCGGATATCACAAATACGCAGTATTTT. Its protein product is CASSSDITNTQYF.